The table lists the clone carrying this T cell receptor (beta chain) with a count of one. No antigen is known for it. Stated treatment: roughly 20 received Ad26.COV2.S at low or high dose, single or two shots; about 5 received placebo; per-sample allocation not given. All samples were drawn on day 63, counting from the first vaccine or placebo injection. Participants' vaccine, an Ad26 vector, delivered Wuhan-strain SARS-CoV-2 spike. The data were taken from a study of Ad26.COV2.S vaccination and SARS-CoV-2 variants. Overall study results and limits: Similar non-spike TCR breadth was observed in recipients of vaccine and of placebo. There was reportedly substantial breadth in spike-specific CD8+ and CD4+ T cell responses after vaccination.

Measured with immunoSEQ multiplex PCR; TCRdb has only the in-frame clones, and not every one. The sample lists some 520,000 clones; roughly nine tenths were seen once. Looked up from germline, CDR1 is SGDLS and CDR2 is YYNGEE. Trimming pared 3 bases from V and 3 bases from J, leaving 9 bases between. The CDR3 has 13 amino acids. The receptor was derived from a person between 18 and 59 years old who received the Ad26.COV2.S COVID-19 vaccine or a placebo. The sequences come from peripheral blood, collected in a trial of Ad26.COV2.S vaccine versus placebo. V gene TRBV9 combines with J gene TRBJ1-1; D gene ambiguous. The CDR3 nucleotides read TGTGCCAGCAGCGCTGCCACCTACACTGAAGCTTTCTTT. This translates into CASSAATYTEAFF.